Following are 19 T cell receptor beta chains from one sample sequenced in a study of blood T cell repertoires in COVID-19. TCRdb keeps only in-frame clones here, not all; method: immunoSEQ multiplex PCR. The top ten clones hold under 1.5% of a sample with 200,000 to 250,000 clones, about 90% of them seen once. The sequenced material came from peripheral blood. The receptors here all came from a man under 40 with acute or convalescent COVID-19.

This rearrangement joins TRBV5-1 to TRBJ2-1; D might be TRBD2 (5 bases). Germline assignment: CDR1 SGHRS and CDR2 YFSETQ. CDR3 size: 16 residues. Trimming cost V 0 bases and J 0 bases, with 10 bases left between them. The CDR3 loop is CASSLALGSSYNEQFF. CDR3 DNA: TGCGCCAGCAGCTTGGCCCTGGGGAGCTCCTACAATGAGCAGTTCTTC. The entire variable domain, with the rest obtained from reference TRBV5-1 and TRBJ2-1, is as follows: KAGVTQTPRYLIKTRGQQVTLSCSPISGHRSVSWYQQTPGQGLQFLFEYFSETQRNKGNFPGRFSGRQFSNSRSEMNVSTLELGDSALYLCASSLALGSSYNEQFFGPGTRLTVL.

This chain uses TRBV4-1 with TRBJ2-1; 9 bases align to TRBD2. CDR3 length: 17 residues. V gave up 8 bases and J gave up 8 bases; unmatched junction bases: 19. Per the germline V gene, CDR1 is MGHRA and CDR2 is YSYEKL. The CDR3 DNA reads TGCGCCAGCTCCAACCCCGGATGGCGGGGGGGCAGGTATGAGCAGTTCTTC. Translation: CASSNPGWRGGRYEQFF.

The chain combines TRBV5-1 with TRBJ2-5; tentatively, D is TRBD1 (6 bases). Germline CDR1 reads SGHRS; CDR2 reads YFSETQ. The CDR3 covers 14 residues. V was pared by 2 bases and J by 3 bases, with 11 bases between. The CDR3 DNA reads TGCGCCAGCAGCTTACCGGGACAAAAAGAGACCCAGTACTTC. This sequence encodes CASSLPGQKETQYF.

The rearrangement links TRBV3-1 (or the pseudogene TRBV3-2) to TRBJ1-2; tentatively, D is TRBD1 (5 bases). CDR1 is LGHDT and CDR2 is YNNKEL in the germline V gene (reference sequence). With 4 bases removed from V and 8 bases from J, the gap between germline ends came to 8 bases. This CDR3 is 11 amino acids long. As DNA, the CDR3 is TGTGCCAGCAGCCGGGGGGACGGCTACACCTTC. This sequence encodes CASSRGDGYTF.

The CDR3, as DNA: TGTGCCAGCAGCCCGGGACTAGCGGACTACGAGCAGTACTTC. Translating it yields CASSPGLADYEQYF. V gene TRBV11-2 combines with J gene TRBJ2-7, with TRBD2 matching 11 bases. The trim removed 5 bases at V and 3 bases at J, leaving 3 bases unmatched. The CDR3 loop spans 14 amino acids. CDR1 and CDR2 from the germline V gene are SGHAT and FQNNGV.

The chain combines TRBV5-1 with TRBJ1-3, with D tentatively TRBD1 (6 bases). V was trimmed by 4 bases and J by 4 bases, leaving 12 bases between them. Germline loops: CDR1 SGHRS, CDR2 YFSETQ. The length of the CDR3 is 14 residues. The CDR3 reads CASSPPGAGNTIYF. CDR3 coding DNA: TGCGCCAGCAGCCCTCCAGGGGCCGGAAACACCATATATTTT. Supplemented by reference TRBV5-1 and TRBJ1-3, the full variable domain reads KAGVTQTPRYLIKTRGQQVTLSCSPISGHRSVSWYQQTPGQGLQFLFEYFSETQRNKGNFPGRFSGRQFSNSRSEMNVSTLELGDSALYLCASSPPGAGNTIYFGEGSWLTVV.

The chain couples TRBV5-1 to TRBJ1-4; D might be TRBD1 (5 bases). CDR1 is SGHRS, CDR2 YFSETQ, per germline. The CDR3 is 14 amino acids. V was trimmed by 7 bases and J by 5 bases, leaving 15 bases between them. In DNA form, the CDR3 reads TGCGCCAGCCGGTCCGGGGGGTCAAATGAAAAACTGTTTTTT. Translation: CASRSGGSNEKLFF.

The gene calls are TRBV18 and TRBJ2-1; D remains ambiguous. Germline assignment: CDR1 KGHSH and CDR2 LQKENI. V lost 0 bases and J lost 3, with 15 bases in between. The length of the CDR3 is 17 residues. The CDR3 DNA reads TGTGCCAGCTCACCACCGGGTTCAGCCCGGGTCTACAATGAGCAGTTCTTC. This encodes CASSPPGSARVYNEQFF.

The CDR3 sequence is CSGAEQGSSFGYTF. In DNA form, the CDR3 reads TGCAGCGGGGCAGAACAGGGGTCTTCATTCGGCTACACCTTC. This chain uses TRBV29-1 with TRBJ1-2; 7 bases agree with TRBD1. Germline V CDR1 and CDR2: SQVTM, ANQGSEA. The CDR3 covers 14 residues. Losses at the gene ends were 7 bases for V and 8 bases for J; bases not matched to a gene: 16.

This clone showed up just once. The CDR3 protein is CASSFEPGLLAKNIQYF. As DNA, the CDR3 is TGTGCCAGCAGCTTCGAGCCGGGTTTACTAGCCAAAAACATTCAGTACTTC. V and J are TRBV11-2 and TRBJ2-4; D remains ambiguous. Germline values: CDR1 SGHAT, CDR2 FQNNGV. Between the trimmed V and J ends, which lost 3 bases and 0 bases, there was a span of 15 bases. CDR3 length: 17 residues.

The rearrangement joins TRBV24-1 to TRBJ2-1; the D gene is possibly TRBD2 (5 bases). The germline V gene has CDR1 KGHDR and CDR2 SFDVKD. The CDR3 loop spans 17 amino acids. V dropped 3 bases and J dropped 0 bases, with 14 bases sitting between them. The CDR3, as DNA: TGTGCCACCAGTGATAGGAGGACTTACCGCTCCTACAATGAGCAGTTCTTC. It is translated as CATSDRRTYRSYNEQFF.

This chain uses TRBV10-2 with TRBJ2-2; D is undetermined. The CDR3 is 13 amino acids. CDR1 is WSHSY and CDR2 is SAAADI in the germline V gene. Between the trimmed V and J ends, which lost 3 bases and 2 bases, there was a span of 4 bases. The CDR3 sequence is CASSDINTGELFF. In DNA, the CDR3 is TGCGCCAGCAGTGATATTAACACCGGGGAGCTGTTTTTT.

CDR3 protein: CASSKGGYSNQPQHF. The CDR3 DNA sequence: TGTGCCAGTTCAAAAGGGGGTTATAGCAATCAGCCCCAGCATTTT. This chain joins TRBV19 and TRBJ1-5; TRBD1 might be the D (6 bases). Deletions cut 8 bases from V and 0 bases from J, with 14 bases between. CDR1 is LNHDA, CDR2 SQIVND, per germline (reference sequence). The CDR3 contains 15 residues.

The chain is built from TRBV28 and TRBJ1-4; 11 bases are a match to TRBD1. V lost 10 bases, J lost 0 bases, and 10 bases stayed unmatched. The germline V gene has CDR1 MDHEN and CDR2 SYDVKM. This CDR3 is built from 17 residues. For the CDR3, the DNA is TGTGCCACCTGCCGGGACAGGGGGTCTTCAACTAATGAAAAACTGTTTTTT. Its protein product is CATCRDRGSSTNEKLFF.

This chain links TRBV19 with TRBJ1-5; 8 bases are a match to TRBD1. This CDR3 has 16 amino acids. J lost 1 base, V lost 5 bases, and 7 bases had no gene match. Germline V CDR1 and CDR2: LNHDA, SQIVND (reference sequence). For the CDR3, the DNA is TGTGCCAGTAGTCTTACAGGGGGTACGAGCAATCAGCCCCAGCATTTT. It is translated as CASSLTGGTSNQPQHF.

This clone was recorded at least ten times. The chain recombines TRBV2 with TRBJ1-6, with TRBD1 matching 9 bases. With V trimmed by 6 bases and J by 6 bases, 3 bases remained unmatched. This CDR3 spans 14 amino acids. Germline CDR1 and CDR2: SNHLY and FYNNEI. CDR3 DNA: TGTGCCAGCAGGGGGACAGGGTCTAATTCACCCCTCCACTTT. This translates into CASRGTGSNSPLHF.

This clone occurred once. This chain uses TRBV29-1 with TRBJ2-1, with TRBD1 identical over 11 bases. V dropped 6 bases and J dropped 7; count of bases not matched to a gene: 5. This CDR3 has 13 amino acids. Germline CDR1 and CDR2: SQVTM and ANQGSEA. The CDR3 region is CSVRTGGSNEQFF. The CDR3 DNA reads as TGCAGCGTGCGGACAGGGGGCTCAAATGAGCAGTTCTTC.

The V and J genes are TRBV6-1 and TRBJ2-7, with 9 bases that match TRBD1. Germline CDR1 reads MNHNS; CDR2 reads SASEGT. V shed 2 bases and J 4 bases; nucleotides not matched to a gene: 18. The CDR3 length is 19 residues. The CDR3 DNA reads as TGTGCCAGCAGTGAAAAATCGGGACAGGGTACCTGGGGGCCATACGAGCAGTACTTC. Translation: CASSEKSGQGTWGPYEQYF.

This chain joins TRBV18 and TRBJ2-3; D is undetermined. The length of the CDR3 is 13 residues. CDR1 KGHSH and CDR2 LQKENI come from the germline V gene. Trimming removed 3 bases at V and 3 bases at J, with 7 bases between. The CDR3 loop is CASSPKETDTQYF. The CDR3 bases are TGTGCCAGCTCACCTAAGGAGACAGATACGCAGTATTTT.